This record covers a single T cell receptor beta chain. Its antigen is undetermined. Generated by immunoSEQ multiplex PCR, the TCRdb table keeps only in-frame clones and is missing some. Among roughly 160,000 clones listed, under 90% were seen once. This sample is drawn from a study of cytotoxic CD8 clonotypes in ibrutinib-treated CLL. Study details: Once patients had received a median roughly 11 months of treatment, range 6 to 36, response samples were obtained. Study conclusions and caveats: In sustained-remission versus progressing patients, sampling times differed.

CDR3 length: 13 amino acids. Trimming removed 4 bases from V and 2 bases from J, with 8 bases in between. Per the germline V gene, CDR1 is MNHEY and CDR2 is SVGAGI. The sequence was obtained from a human donor with chronic lymphocytic leukemia. The chain combines TRBV6-5 with TRBJ1-2; D is unresolved. The sequencing used PBMCs, collected after 24 months of ibrutinib treatment. The CDR3 here is CASSLSSNYGYTF. CDR3 DNA sequence: TGTGCCAGCAGTTTGAGCTCAAACTATGGCTACACCTTC.